The next 15 T cell receptor beta chains were all read from a single sample in a study of T cell responses to AZD1222 COVID-19 vaccine. The assay was immunoSEQ multiplex PCR, and TCRdb's table has in-frame clones only and misses some. The profile covers about 120,000 clones, with 70% to 90% appearing a single time and 2.5% to 3.5% taken by the ten largest. The sequencing here drew on peripheral blood, taken on day 0 of AZD1222 vaccination. The receptors were gathered from an adult in good health.

J is TRBJ2-2 and V is TRBV7-9; weak D call: TRBD1 (6 bases). This CDR3 contains 15 residues. V lost 5 bases and J 3 bases, leaving 13 bases between the germline ends. CDR1 and CDR2 from the germline V gene are SEHNR and FQNEAQ (reference sequence). The CDR3 sequence: CASSRQASDTGELFF. CDR3 DNA sequence: TGTGCCAGCAGCCGACAGGCTTCAGACACCGGGGAGCTGTTTTTT.

The chain recombines TRBV4-3 with TRBJ2-4; D is unclear. The CDR3 has 15 amino acids. The V end was cut by 0 bases, the J end by 7 bases, with 13 bases between. Germline lookup yields CDR1 LGHNA and CDR2 YSLEER. CDR3 protein: CASSQEGLDANIQYF. CDR3 sequence (DNA): TGCGCCAGCAGCCAAGAGGGCCTGGACGCCAACATTCAGTACTTC.

The rearrangement links TRBV9 to TRBJ2-1; 7 bases agree with TRBD2. The CDR3 runs to 16 residues. Germline V gene lookup returns CDR1 SGDLS and CDR2 YYNGEE. Germline trimming cut 4 bases from V and 0 bases from J; bases unmatched to any gene: 7. The CDR3 is CASSFHGGSSYNEQFF. The CDR3 region has the DNA TGTGCCAGCAGCTTTCACGGGGGGAGCTCCTACAATGAGCAGTTCTTC.

The chain has TRBV25-1 and TRBJ2-7; tentative D call: TRBD2 (6 bases). Trimming pared 1 base from V and 2 bases from J, leaving 15 bases between. The CDR3 runs 16 residues. The germline gives CDR1 MGHDK, CDR2 SYGVNS. The CDR3 sequence is CASSEWEAILPYEQYF. The CDR3 region has the DNA TGTGCCAGCAGTGAATGGGAGGCGATTCTCCCCTACGAGCAGTACTTC.

The chain is built from TRBV6-5 and TRBJ1-2; D remains unclear. With 6 bases removed from V and 4 bases from J, the gap between germline ends came to 12 bases. Germline values: CDR1 MNHEY, CDR2 SVGAGI. The length of the CDR3 is 13 residues. CDR3 in amino acids: CASRFIGLYGYTF. The CDR3 coding sequence is TGTGCCAGCAGATTTATAGGTCTCTATGGCTACACCTTC.

J is TRBJ1-4 and V is TRBV19, with unresolved D. V was clipped by 3 bases and J by 2 bases, with 10 bases between them. Germline V gives CDR1 LNHDA, CDR2 SQIVND (reference sequence). This CDR3 is 15 amino acids long. The CDR3 spells CASSIEPATNEKLFF. CDR3 nucleotides: TGTGCCAGTAGTATTGAGCCGGCCACTAATGAAAAACTGTTTTTT.

The V gene is TRBV19, the J gene TRBJ2-1; D is perhaps TRBD1 (6 bases). Germline loops: CDR1 LNHDA, CDR2 SQIVND (reference sequence). Trimming took 3 bases from V and 1 from J, leaving 10 bases between them. The CDR3 length is 15 residues. Written as DNA, the CDR3 is TGTGCCAGTAGTATGAGGACAGCTTCCTACAATGAGCAGTTCTTC. Translating it yields CASSMRTASYNEQFF.

This clone occurred once. The chain joins TRBV4-2 to TRBJ2-2; D may be TRBD1 (6 bases). Germline assignment: CDR1 LGHNA and CDR2 YNFKEQ. Trimming left V 0 bases short and J 7 bases short, with 18 bases between. This CDR3 contains 17 residues. The CDR3 DNA follows: TGTGCCAGCAGCCAAGATCTCCAGGGGAAACGTCTCGGGGAGCTGTTTTTT. The encoded protein is CASSQDLQGKRLGELFF.

V gene TRBV24-1 combines with J gene TRBJ2-1, with no clear D. Germline V gene sequence: CDR1 KGHDR, CDR2 SFDVKD. Between the trimmed V and J ends, which lost 4 bases and 8 bases, there was a span of 11 bases. The CDR3 runs 13 residues. The CDR3 DNA follows: TGTGCCACCAGTGACTCGGCCGTGGATGAGCAGTTCTTC. Translation gives CATSDSAVDEQFF.

The chain is built from TRBV7-2 and TRBJ1-4; unclear D gene. The CDR3 covers 13 residues. V dropped 1 base and J dropped 7 bases, with 7 bases sitting between them. Germline lookup yields CDR1 SGHTA and CDR2 FQGNSA. Here the CDR3 DNA reads TGTGCCAGCAGCTTAGACAGCTTTGAAAAACTGTTTTTT. It translates to CASSLDSFEKLFF.

This sequence joins TRBV10-3 and TRBJ1-1, with D uncertain. The germline V gene has CDR1 ENHRY and CDR2 SYGVKD. The CDR3 totals 17 residues. Trimming left V 3 bases short and J 0 bases short, with 17 bases between. This CDR3 reads CAISDYRVSAMNTEAFF. The CDR3 DNA reads as TGTGCCATCAGTGACTACAGAGTCAGCGCTATGAACACTGAAGCTTTCTTT.

This rearrangement joins TRBV3-1 (or the pseudogene TRBV3-2) to TRBJ2-3; D ambiguous. Per germline, CDR1 LGHDT and CDR2 YNNKEL (reference sequence). This CDR3 comprises 14 residues. The V end was cut by 4 bases, the J end by 0 bases, with 8 bases between. The CDR3 nucleotides read TGTGCCAGCAGCCCGCGTGCTAGCACAGATACGCAGTATTTT. Its protein is CASSPRASTDTQYF.

The chain employs TRBV7-6 and TRBJ2-7, with TRBD2 matching 10 bases. Looked up from germline, CDR1 is SGHVS and CDR2 is FNYEAQ. Unmatched junction bases numbered 11, after V lost 2 bases and J lost 4 bases. The CDR3 is 17 amino acids. CDR3 amino acids: CASSLSASGGRGYEQYF. The CDR3 DNA reads TGTGCCAGCAGCTTAAGCGCTAGCGGGGGCCGGGGATACGAGCAGTACTTC. Together with reference TRBV7-6 and TRBJ2-7, the CDR3 gives the full variable domain: GAGVSQSPRYKVTKRGQDVALRCDPISGHVSLYWYRQALGQGPEFLTYFNYEAQQDKSGLPNDRFSAERPEGSISTLTIQRTEQRDSAMYRCASSLSASGGRGYEQYFGPGTRLTVT.

The V and J genes are TRBV11-2 and TRBJ2-1, with TRBD1 as a possible D gene (6 bases). The CDR3 has 15 amino acids. CDR1 and CDR2 (germline): SGHAT, FQNNGV. V gave up 5 bases and J gave up 8 bases, with 19 bases separating them. CDR3 protein: CASSVTGKSGYEQFF. For the CDR3, the DNA is TGTGCCAGCAGCGTAACAGGGAAATCGGGGTATGAGCAGTTCTTC.

This rearrangement joins TRBV28 to TRBJ2-7; TRBD1 agrees at 7 bases. The junction had 3 bases not matched to a gene; V was cut back by 4 bases and J by 3 bases. The CDR3 is 13 residues long. CDR1 MDHEN and CDR2 SYDVKM come from the germline V gene. The CDR3 loop is CASSSPGGYEQYF. CDR3 DNA sequence: TGTGCCAGCAGTTCCCCAGGGGGCTACGAGCAGTACTTC.